The next 26 T cell receptor beta chains were all read from a single sample in a study of CD8 T cells in ankylosing spondylitis. Overall study results and limits: One TCR beta motif, made up of roughly eight highly homologous variants, appeared characteristic of ankylosing spondylitis blood.

TCRdb redid the calling of the 5' RACE reads with MiXCR, one entry per CDR3 protein. Of about 480,000 distinct CDR3 sequences detected, under 20% appear once; the ten largest clones hold approximately 1%. For these receptors, no antigen is known. The sequencing input was blood, either unsorted or a sorted T cell fraction (not recorded which). The receptors shown here come from a male donor with ankylosing spondylitis.

In nucleotides, the CDR3 is TGCAGTGCTAGCCGGAGTATGGTGAATGAGCAGTTCTTC. Amino acids: CSASRSMVNEQFF. The chain has TRBV20-1 and TRBJ2-1; unclear D gene. The CDR3 contains 13 residues. The V end was cut by 3 bases, the J end by 7 bases, with 13 bases between. The germline V gene encodes CDR1 DFQATT and CDR2 SNEGSKA (reference sequence).

Only a few counts were recorded for this clonotype. The J gene is TRBJ2-3, the V gene TRBV5-1; D might be TRBD2 (5 bases). CDR1 is SGHRS and CDR2 is YFSETQ in the germline V gene. The CDR3 sequence is 15 residues long. Trimming cost V 0 bases and J 0 bases, with 8 bases left between them. The CDR3 nucleotides read TGCGCCAGCAGCTTGGCTAGCCCGAGCACAGATACGCAGTATTTT. It is translated as CASSLASPSTDTQYF.

This clonotype occurred many times. This chain links TRBV6-4 with TRBJ1-2, with D tentatively TRBD1 (6 bases). Germline loops: CDR1 MRHNA, CDR2 SNTAGT. There are 15 residues in the CDR3. Trimming stripped 4 bases from V and 4 bases from J, with 16 bases between. In nucleotides, the CDR3 is TGTGCCAGCAGTGTCAGTCCGGGGGCTGGCTATGGCTACACCTTC. Translation gives CASSVSPGAGYGYTF.

This clonotype was recorded a few times. Here the CDR3 reads CASSQGSWGGQFF. DNA for the CDR3: TGTGCCAGCAGCCAGGGGAGCTGGGGGGGTCAGTTCTTC. This chain joins TRBV4-2 and TRBJ2-1; 7 bases fit TRBD2. This CDR3 has 13 residues. Trimming cost V 3 bases and J 13 bases; bases outside gene matches: 9. Germline values: CDR1 LGHNA, CDR2 YNFKEQ.

The CDR3 is CASSVRAGQAQETQYF. Written as DNA, the CDR3 is TGTGCCAGCAGCGTACGAGCCGGACAGGCCCAAGAGACCCAGTACTTC. This chain links TRBV9 with TRBJ2-5; TRBD1 agrees at 7 bases. The CDR3 is 16 amino acids. J was trimmed by 1 base and V by 1 base; bases with no gene match: 7. The germline CDR1 and CDR2 sequences are SGDLS and YYNGEE.

This clonotype was found a few times. The genes are TRBV9 and TRBJ1-4; 12 bases line up with TRBD1. CDR3 size: 17 residues. V was pared by 4 bases and J by 8 bases, with 12 bases of the junction left unmatched. CDR1 SGDLS and CDR2 YYNGEE come from the germline V gene. The CDR3 is CASSPGDRGRLGEKLFF. The CDR3, as DNA: TGTGCCAGCAGCCCGGGGGACAGGGGGCGATTGGGCGAAAAACTGTTTTTT.

The chain combines TRBV4-1 with TRBJ2-2; D may match TRBD1 or TRBD2 (5 bases each). The CDR3 length is 16 residues. Germline values: CDR1 MGHRA, CDR2 YSYEKL. The V end was cut by 0 bases, the J end by 6 bases, with 14 bases between. The CDR3 reads CASSQEADMRAGELFF. CDR3 nucleotide sequence: TGCGCCAGCAGCCAAGAGGCGGACATGAGGGCCGGGGAGCTGTTTTTT.

The genes are TRBV5-1 and TRBJ2-1; D is uncertain. This CDR3 has 17 residues. With 0 bases removed from V and 0 bases from J, the gap between germline ends came to 13 bases. Germline CDR1 and CDR2: SGHRS and YFSETQ. The CDR3 sequence is CASSLAQLWSSYNEQFF. For the CDR3, the DNA is TGCGCCAGCAGCTTGGCACAACTGTGGAGCTCCTACAATGAGCAGTTCTTC.

The chain employs TRBV7-8 and TRBJ2-3; 8 bases line up with TRBD2. The V gene end was trimmed by 2 bases and the J gene end by 3 bases; junction bases not matched to a gene: 10. CDR1 and CDR2 (germline): SGHVS, FQNEAQ. This CDR3 is built from 17 residues. Here the CDR3 DNA reads TGTGCCAGCAGCTTATTAGGCGGGGGGCTAAGGACAGATACGCAGTATTTT. This gives the protein CASSLLGGGLRTDTQYF.

This clonotype occurred a few times. V gene TRBV15 combines with J gene TRBJ1-1; possible D gene TRBD1, 5 bases. This CDR3 spans 14 amino acids. Germline CDR1 reads LNHNV; CDR2 reads YYDKDF (reference sequence). The V and J ends lost 0 bases and 5 bases respectively, with 10 bases between them. The CDR3 loop reads CATSRDGGRTEAFF. The CDR3 bases are TGTGCCACCAGCAGAGATGGGGGTCGGACTGAAGCTTTCTTT.

The sample holds a few counts of this clonotype. The junction does not match germline at one end; this may be a read error. The chain employs TRBV20-1 and TRBJ1-1, with 8 bases matching TRBD1. The CDR3 is made up of 15 amino acids. The germline gives CDR1 DFQATT, CDR2 SNEGSKA (reference sequence). CDR3 coding DNA: TGCAGTGCTAGAGAGGGGGCAGGGGGCTATTCTGAAGCCTTCTTT. Its translation is CSAREGAGGYSEAFF.

Written as DNA, the CDR3 is TGTGCCAGCAGCTCTCGGACAGGCAACAATGAGCAGTTCTTC. Its translation is CASSSRTGNNEQFF. This chain links TRBV7-9 with TRBJ2-1, with 7 bases lining up with TRBD1. Germline trimming cut 4 bases from V and 5 bases from J; bases unmatched to any gene: 5. CDR3 length: 14 residues. Germline V lookup: CDR1 SEHNR, CDR2 FQNEAQ (reference sequence).

V usage is TRBV29-1 and J usage is TRBJ2-5; TRBD1 agrees at 7 bases. Per the germline V gene, CDR1 is SQVTM and CDR2 is ANQGSEA. After removal of 5 bases from V and 5 bases from J, the junction contained 8 bases not matched to a gene. The CDR3 runs 13 residues. The CDR3 here is CSVSLQGRETQYF. Written as DNA, the CDR3 is TGCAGCGTTTCATTACAGGGGCGGGAGACCCAGTACTTC. The full variable domain, its missing parts supplied by reference TRBV29-1 and TRBJ2-5, is SAVISQKPSRDICQRGTSLTIQCQVDSQVTMMFWYRQQPGQSLTLIATANQGSEATYESGFVIDKFPISRPNLTFSTLTVSNMSPEDSSIYLCSVSLQGRETQYFGPGTRLLVL.

This clonotype was recorded a few times. This chain links TRBV6-6 with TRBJ1-2, with a possible D match to TRBD1 (6 bases). V was trimmed by 6 bases and J by 8 bases, leaving 16 bases between them. Germline CDR1 and CDR2: MNHNY and SVGAGI (reference sequence). The CDR3 runs to 13 residues. For the CDR3, the DNA is TGTGCCAGCAGCCAAACAGGGACTCTCGGCTACACCTTC. The encoded protein is CASSQTGTLGYTF.

The table lists this clonotype with a few counts. The CDR3 protein is CSARARGQGGNQPQHF. DNA of the CDR3: TGCAGTGCTAGAGCTCGTGGACAGGGTGGAAATCAGCCCCAGCATTTT. The chain has TRBV20-1 and TRBJ1-5; TRBD1 matches 8 bases. The CDR3 is made up of 16 amino acids. Germline V gives CDR1 DFQATT, CDR2 SNEGSKA (reference sequence). With V trimmed by 1 base and J by 4 bases, 9 bases remained unmatched.

In this sample, this clonotype turned up a few times. The chain joins TRBV11-2 to TRBJ2-3; D remains unclear. V was cut by 0 bases and J by 3 bases, with 7 bases left in between. Germline V gene lookup returns CDR1 SGHAT and CDR2 FQNNGV. This CDR3 region has 14 residues. The CDR3, as DNA: TGTGCCAGCAGCTTAGATATCCTGACAGATACGCAGTATTTT. Protein product: CASSLDILTDTQYF.

V usage is TRBV28 and J usage is TRBJ1-1; TRBD1 matches 7 bases. Losses at the gene ends were 3 bases for V and 7 bases for J; bases not matched to a gene: 5. CDR1 is MDHEN, CDR2 SYDVKM, per germline. The CDR3 has 13 amino acids. The CDR3 bases are TGTGCCAGCAGTTTCCACCAGGGGGGTGAAGCTTTCTTT. Translation: CASSFHQGGEAFF.

The V and J genes are TRBV29-1 and TRBJ2-2; 8 bases match TRBD2. Germline CDR1 and CDR2: SQVTM and ANQGSEA. CDR3 length equals 15 residues. J gave up 4 bases and V 4 bases, and 8 bases lay outside the gene matches. In DNA, the CDR3 is TGCAGCGTTGGTTGGACTAGCTCAGGCACCGGGGAGCTGTTTTTT. It encodes CSVGWTSSGTGELFF.

Only a few counts were recorded for this clonotype. V and J are TRBV5-1 and TRBJ1-1; no firm D call. The CDR3 contains 14 residues. The ends were cut back, 4 bases at V and 1 base at J, with 11 bases in the middle. CDR1 and CDR2 (germline): SGHRS, YFSETQ. Here the CDR3 reads CASSPGPSNTEAFF. CDR3 nucleotides: TGCGCCAGCAGCCCCGGGCCCTCGAACACTGAAGCTTTCTTT.

This clonotype was seen a few times. V gene TRBV15 combines with J gene TRBJ1-2; perhaps TRBD1 as D (6 bases). Germline V gene sequence: CDR1 LNHNV, CDR2 YYDKDF (reference sequence). The CDR3 contains 13 residues. Between the trimmed V and J ends, which lost 1 base and 8 bases, there was a span of 11 bases. Here the CDR3 reads CATSRGRGDGYTF. CDR3 in DNA: TGTGCCACCAGCAGAGGCAGGGGAGACGGCTACACCTTC.

This clonotype was picked up a small number of times. V usage is TRBV5-1 and J usage is TRBJ1-4; TRBD1 is a possible D gene (6 bases). The V gene lost 4 bases and the J gene lost 7 bases, with 14 bases spanning the gap. Germline values: CDR1 SGHRS, CDR2 YFSETQ. CDR3 length: 14 amino acids. The CDR3 protein is CASSRTASGEKLFF. The CDR3 nucleotides read TGCGCCAGCAGCCGGACAGCCTCAGGTGAAAAACTGTTTTTT.

In its sample, this clonotype was seen a few times. The rearrangement links TRBV6-2 or TRBV6-3 to TRBJ2-5; 12 bases are shared with TRBD1. The germline V gene encodes CDR1 MNHEY and CDR2 SVGEGT. After removal of 6 bases from V and 5 bases from J, the junction contained 10 bases not matched to a gene. The CDR3 has 16 residues. This CDR3 reads CASSKGSGQGAETQYF. CDR3 coding DNA: TGTGCCAGCAGCAAAGGATCGGGACAGGGGGCTGAGACCCAGTACTTC.

The chain has TRBV12-3 or TRBV12-4 and TRBJ1-6; D call uncertain. CDR3 size: 14 residues. V was clipped by 3 bases and J by 9 bases, with 12 bases between them. DNA for the CDR3: TGTGCCAGCAGTTTCGGTGCGGGTGGTTCACCCCTCCACTTT. It encodes CASSFGAGGSPLHF.

This chain connects TRBV12-3 or TRBV12-4 to TRBJ1-1; maybe TRBD1 (5 bases). The CDR3 consists of 16 residues. V lost 6 bases to trimming and J lost 2 bases, with 19 bases between them. The CDR3 DNA is TGTGCCAGCAGGACCTCCCTAGGGGCAGCAAACACTGAAGCTTTCTTT. This sequence encodes CASRTSLGAANTEAFF.

The chain couples TRBV3-1 to TRBJ1-2, with D perhaps matching TRBD1 (5 bases). CDR3 size: 15 residues. The V end lost 0 bases, the J end lost 3 bases, and 11 bases lay between the germline ends. Per germline, CDR1 LGHDT and CDR2 YNNKEL (reference sequence). The CDR3 region has the DNA TGTGCCAGCAGCCAAGATCACCGGGGGTACTATGGCTACACCTTC. Protein product: CASSQDHRGYYGYTF.

This clonotype came up a few times. Here the CDR3 DNA reads TGTGCCAGCTCCCGACGGACAGGGGACACAGATACGCAGTATTTT. Translated, it gives CASSRRTGDTDTQYF. The V gene is TRBV18, the J gene TRBJ2-3; 9 nucleotides line up with TRBD1. With 6 bases clipped from V and 2 bases from J, the junction kept 6 bases outside the gene matches. Germline values: CDR1 KGHSH, CDR2 LQKENI. The CDR3 loop spans 15 amino acids.